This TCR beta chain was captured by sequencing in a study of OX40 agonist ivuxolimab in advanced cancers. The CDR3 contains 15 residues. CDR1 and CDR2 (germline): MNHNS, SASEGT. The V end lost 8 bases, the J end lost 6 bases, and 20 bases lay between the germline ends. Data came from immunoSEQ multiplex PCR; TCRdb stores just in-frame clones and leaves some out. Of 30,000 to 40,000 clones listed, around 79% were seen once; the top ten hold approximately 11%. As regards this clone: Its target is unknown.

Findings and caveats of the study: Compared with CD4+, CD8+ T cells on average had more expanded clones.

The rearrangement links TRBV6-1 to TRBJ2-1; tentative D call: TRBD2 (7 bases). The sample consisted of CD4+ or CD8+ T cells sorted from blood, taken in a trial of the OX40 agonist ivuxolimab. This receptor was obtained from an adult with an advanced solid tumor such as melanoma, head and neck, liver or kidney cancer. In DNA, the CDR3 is TGTGCCAGCCAGTACGGGGGGCTTGAAGTCAATGAGCAGTTCTTC. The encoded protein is CASQYGGLEVNEQFF.